This T cell receptor (beta chain) was sequenced for a study of Ad26.COV2.S vaccination and SARS-CoV-2 variants. TCRdb's table, derived via immunoSEQ multiplex PCR, lists solely in-frame clones and lacks some. The sample has under 600,000 clones, around 89% seen once. Treatment of the sample: roughly 18 received Ad26.COV2.S at low or high dose, single or two shots; 5 received placebo; per-sample allocation not given. Material that was analyzed had been drawn on day 63 after the first vaccine or placebo injection. Specimen: peripheral blood, collected in a trial of Ad26.COV2.S vaccine versus placebo. The clonotype originates from a person between 18 and 65 years old who received the Ad26.COV2.S COVID-19 vaccine or a placebo.

CDR3 DNA: TGTGCCAGCTCACGAACGGGACAGCGCGATGTCTACACCTTC. Encoded protein: CASSRTGQRDVYTF. This chain uses TRBV18 with TRBJ1-2, with TRBD1 matching over 7 bases. Germline trimming cut 4 bases from V and 10 bases from J; bases unmatched to any gene: 12. Germline V CDR1 and CDR2: KGHSH, LQKENI. The CDR3 sequence is 14 residues long.